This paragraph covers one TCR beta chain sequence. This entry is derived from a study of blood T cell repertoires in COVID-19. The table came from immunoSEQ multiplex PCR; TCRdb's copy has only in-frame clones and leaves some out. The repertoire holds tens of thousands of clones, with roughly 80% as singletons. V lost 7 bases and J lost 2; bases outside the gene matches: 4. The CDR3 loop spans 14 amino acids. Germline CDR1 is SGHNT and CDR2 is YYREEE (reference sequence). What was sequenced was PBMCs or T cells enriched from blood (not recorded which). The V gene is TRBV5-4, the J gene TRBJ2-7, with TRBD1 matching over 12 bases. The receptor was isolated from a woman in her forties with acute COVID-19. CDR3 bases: TGTGCCAGCTCCTGGGACAGGGGGCCCTACGAGCAGTACTTC. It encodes CASSWDRGPYEQYF. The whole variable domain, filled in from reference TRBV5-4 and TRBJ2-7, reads ETGVTQSPTHLIKTRGQQVTLRCSSQSGHNTVSWYQQALGQGPQFIFQYYREEENGRGNFPPRFSGLQFPNYSSELNVNALELDDSALYLCASSWDRGPYEQYFGPGTRLTVT.